Shown below are 21 T cell receptor beta chains from a single sample sequenced in a study of CD8 T cells in Susac syndrome. Random hexamers were used to reverse transcribe 0.5 to 1 ug of RNA. Each CDR3 protein gets one entry after TCRdb re-called the immunoSEQ multiplex PCR reads with MiXCR. This table has 75,000 to 95,000 distinct CDR3 sequences, roughly 92% appearing once. The specimen was CD8+ T cells from PBMCs. These receptors were collected from a human donor with Susac syndrome.

This clonotype was recorded only once. The chain uses TRBV3-1 and TRBJ1-1; D is uncertain. Trimming stripped 1 base from V and 4 bases from J, with 13 bases between. CDR1 LGHDT and CDR2 YNNKEL come from the germline V gene (reference sequence). This CDR3 spans 15 amino acids. For the CDR3, the DNA is TGTGCCAGCAGCCAAGTAACAATCGGGCCCACTGAAGCTTTCTTT. Amino acids: CASSQVTIGPTEAFF. The full variable domain, completed using reference TRBV3-1 and TRBJ1-1, is DTAVSQTPKYLVTQMGNDKSIKCEQNLGHDTMYWYKQDSKKFLKIMFSYNNKELIINETVPNRFSPKSPDKAHLNLHINSLELGDSAVYFCASSQVTIGPTEAFFGQGTRLTVV.

This chain connects TRBV20-1 to TRBJ2-7, with TRBD1 matching 10 bases. The CDR3 sequence is 14 residues long. V trimming: 0 bases; J trimming: 6 bases; junction bases outside the gene matches: 5. CDR1 is DFQATT and CDR2 is SNEGSKA in the germline V gene (reference sequence). For the CDR3, the DNA is TGCAGTGCTAGAGAGGACAGGGGGTGGCTCGAGCAGTACTTC. Its translation is CSAREDRGWLEQYF.

The J gene is TRBJ1-2, the V gene TRBV6-6, with 9 nucleotides matching TRBD1. V shed 2 bases and J 8 bases; nucleotides not matched to a gene: 9. This CDR3 region has 15 residues. Germline V lookup: CDR1 MNHNY, CDR2 SVGAGI (reference sequence). Here the CDR3 reads CASSYDHRGPGGYTF. The CDR3 region has the DNA TGTGCCAGCAGTTACGACCACAGGGGGCCGGGAGGCTACACCTTC.

In regard to this clonotype: The junction departs from the called germline gene at one end, perhaps through a read error. This rearrangement joins TRBV10-3 to TRBJ1-4; 9 bases match TRBD1. This CDR3 is built from 15 residues. In germline, CDR1 is ENHRY, CDR2 SYGVKD. CDR3 protein: CATYPGQGPKEKLFF. The CDR3 DNA reads as TGTGCCACCTATCCGGGACAGGGTCCTAAGGAAAAACTGTTTTTT.

V usage is TRBV7-2 and J usage is TRBJ2-1; D tentatively reads TRBD1 or TRBD2 (5 bases each). The V gene's germline CDR1 is SGHTA and CDR2 FQGNSA. CDR3 length: 18 amino acids. Trimming stripped 4 bases from V and 9 bases from J, with 28 bases between. Here the CDR3 reads CASSSIVRGPPTNIEQFF. The CDR3 DNA is TGTGCCAGCAGCTCGATAGTCCGGGGCCCTCCTACAAATATTGAGCAGTTCTTC.

This chain uses TRBV20-1 with TRBJ2-5; the match to TRBD1 covers 7 bases. V shed 5 bases, J shed 5 bases, and the junction held 2 bases outside the gene matches. Germline-derived CDR1 and CDR2 are DFQATT and SNEGSKA (reference sequence). This CDR3 is built from 11 residues. The CDR3 reads CSADRAETQYF. The CDR3 bases are TGCAGTGCTGACAGGGCGGAGACCCAGTACTTC.

As DNA, the CDR3 is TGTGCCAGCAGAGAGCCGGGACTAGCGTTCGAGCAGTACTTC. Its protein is CASREPGLAFEQYF. This sequence joins TRBV25-1 and TRBJ2-7; TRBD2 matches 10 bases. CDR1 is MGHDK, CDR2 SYGVNS, per germline. CDR3 length equals 14 residues. With 6 bases clipped from V and 6 bases from J, the junction kept 8 bases outside the gene matches.

This rearrangement joins TRBV5-5 to TRBJ2-3, with TRBD2 matching 14 bases. J lost 6 bases, V lost 0 bases, and 6 bases had no gene match. CDR1 SGHKS and CDR2 YYEKEE come from the germline V gene (reference sequence). The CDR3 is made up of 17 amino acids. CDR3 loop: CASSLGRLAGGPDTQYF. Written as DNA, the CDR3 is TGTGCCAGCAGCTTGGGGAGACTAGCGGGGGGGCCGGATACGCAGTATTTT.

The chain is built from TRBV4-2 and TRBJ2-3; 11 positions match TRBD1. Trimming at V came to 0 bases and at J to 6 bases, leaving 8 bases not matched to a gene. The CDR3 has 17 residues. Looked up from germline, CDR1 is LGHNA and CDR2 is YNFKEQ. This CDR3 reads CASSQDPGQGDADTQYF. CDR3 coding DNA: TGTGCCAGCAGCCAAGATCCGGGACAGGGGGATGCGGATACGCAGTATTTT.

J is TRBJ2-7 and V is TRBV7-8, with D tentatively TRBD2 (7 bases). This CDR3 comprises 15 residues. Germline V gene data show CDR1 as SGHVS and CDR2 as FQNEAQ. Deletions cut 1 base from V and 5 bases from J, with 15 bases between. The CDR3 DNA follows: TGTGCCAGCAGCTTAGAGGGGGGGAGGGCCCACGAGCAGTACTTC. Protein: CASSLEGGRAHEQYF.

V is TRBV20-1 and J is TRBJ2-3; 11 nucleotides align to TRBD2. This CDR3 has 18 residues. Trimming at V came to 2 bases and at J to 2 bases, leaving 12 bases not matched to a gene. Per the germline V gene, CDR1 is DFQATT and CDR2 is SNEGSKA (reference sequence). The CDR3 spells CSARTFRTSGRYTDTQYF. DNA of the CDR3: TGCAGTGCTAGAACATTCCGTACTAGCGGGAGATACACAGATACGCAGTATTTT.

This chain uses TRBV20-1 with TRBJ2-7, with 8 positions matching TRBD2. V lost 2 bases, J lost 3 bases, and 3 bases stayed unmatched. Per the germline V gene, CDR1 is DFQATT and CDR2 is SNEGSKA (reference sequence). This CDR3 has 13 residues. The CDR3 is CSARTSGNYEQYF. As DNA, the CDR3 is TGCAGTGCTAGAACTAGCGGAAACTACGAGCAGTACTTC.

The chain uses TRBV12-3 or TRBV12-4 and TRBJ2-3, with 9 positions matching TRBD2. The CDR3 is 15 residues long. V shed 7 bases and J 2 bases; nucleotides not matched to a gene: 7. CDR3 nucleotides: TGTGCCAGCACCACGACTAGCGGAGCCACAGATACGCAGTATTTT. It yields the protein CASTTTSGATDTQYF.

The chain joins TRBV10-3 to TRBJ1-2, with TRBD1 matching over 8 bases. CDR1 and CDR2 from the germline V gene are ENHRY and SYGVKD. This CDR3 is built from 18 residues. V lost 2 bases and J lost 4; bases outside the gene matches: 15. CDR3 in amino acids: CAISEPDRAKRAGYGYTF. The CDR3 nucleotides read TGTGCCATCAGTGAGCCGGACAGGGCGAAACGAGCAGGCTATGGCTACACCTTC.

The rearrangement uses TRBV19 and TRBJ1-4, with D possibly TRBD1 on 5 matching bases. The CDR3 contains 13 residues. The V end lost 7 bases, the J end lost 8 bases, and 14 bases lay between the germline ends. Germline-derived CDR1 and CDR2 are LNHDA and SQIVND (reference sequence). The CDR3 protein is CASKRGFGEKLFF. DNA of the CDR3: TGTGCCAGTAAACGGGGGTTTGGGGAAAAACTGTTTTTT.

The chain's CDR3 is CSARIEGRANNEQFF. CDR3 in DNA: TGCAGTGCTAGAATCGAGGGCAGGGCTAACAATGAGCAGTTCTTC. This sequence joins TRBV20-1 and TRBJ2-1; D could derive from TRBD1 or TRBD2 (5 bases each). The germline CDR1 and CDR2 sequences are DFQATT and SNEGSKA (reference sequence). This CDR3 region has 15 residues. The V gene lost 2 bases and the J gene lost 5 bases, with 16 bases spanning the gap.

V is TRBV14 and J is TRBJ2-3, with D unresolved. The CDR3 spans 13 residues. Germline V lookup: CDR1 SGHDN, CDR2 FVKESK. Trimming stripped 2 bases from V and 6 bases from J, with 9 bases between. This CDR3 is CASSQSSRDTQYF. CDR3 bases: TGTGCCAGCAGCCAAAGCTCTAGGGATACGCAGTATTTT.

The chain employs TRBV5-1 and TRBJ2-5; tentatively, D is TRBD1 or TRBD2 (5 bases each). V was shortened by 1 base and J by 2 bases, with 15 bases between the two germline ends. Germline V gene data show CDR1 as SGHRS and CDR2 as YFSETQ. CDR3 length: 16 residues. Here the CDR3 reads CASSLNPGAPQETQYF. CDR3 in DNA: TGCGCCAGCAGCTTGAATCCCGGGGCCCCACAAGAGACCCAGTACTTC. The complete variable domain, with remaining parts taken from reference TRBV5-1 and TRBJ2-5, reads KAGVTQTPRYLIKTRGQQVTLSCSPISGHRSVSWYQQTPGQGLQFLFEYFSETQRNKGNFPGRFSGRQFSNSRSEMNVSTLELGDSALYLCASSLNPGAPQETQYFGPGTRLLVL.

The V call is TRBV6-2 or TRBV6-3, the J call TRBJ2-7, with 11 nucleotides matching TRBD1. The CDR3 totals 14 residues. The germline V gene has CDR1 MNHEY and CDR2 SVGEGT. V lost 5 bases to trimming and J lost 3 bases; unmatched junction nucleotides: 3. CDR3: CASSGQGAIYEQYF. Written as DNA, the CDR3 is TGTGCCAGCAGTGGACAGGGGGCGATCTACGAGCAGTACTTC.

This clonotype came up once. This chain connects TRBV13 to TRBJ2-6; 7 nucleotides agree with TRBD1. After removal of 4 bases from V and 3 bases from J, the junction contained 3 bases not matched to a gene. CDR1 and CDR2 from the germline V gene are PRHDT and FYEKMQ (reference sequence). This CDR3 comprises 15 residues. The CDR3 DNA is TGTGCCAGCAGCTCAGGGACAGATGGGGCCAACGTCCTGACTTTC. Amino acids: CASSSGTDGANVLTF.

V usage is TRBV20-1 and J usage is TRBJ2-7; D perhaps matches TRBD2 (7 bases). Trimming cost V 8 bases and J 1 base, with 21 bases left between them. Germline V lookup: CDR1 DFQATT, CDR2 SNEGSKA (reference sequence). The CDR3 has 15 amino acids. CDR3 region: CSNRGGLKESYEQYF. The CDR3 bases are TGCAGTAATAGGGGGGGACTAAAGGAGTCCTACGAGCAGTACTTC.